Below are 26 T cell receptor beta chains sequenced from a single sample in a study of blood T cell repertoires in COVID-19. The protocol was immunoSEQ multiplex PCR, while the TCRdb copy is restricted to in-frame clones and leaves out a portion. In the table there are about 64,000 clones, 80% to 90% of which are singletons. Material: peripheral blood. These receptors all stem from a man in his forties with acute or convalescent COVID-19.

CDR3 region: CAWSAPGKTGGEQYF. The CDR3 nucleotides read TGTGCCTGGAGTGCGCCGGGGAAGACAGGGGGAGAGCAGTACTTC. V usage is TRBV30 and J usage is TRBJ2-7, with 9 bases that match TRBD1. The V gene end was trimmed by 1 base and the J gene end by 7 bases; junction bases not matched to a gene: 11. The CDR3 contains 15 residues. Germline CDR1 is GTSNPN and CDR2 is SVGIG (reference sequence).

This clone came up once. The V call is TRBV24-1, the J call TRBJ1-5; 7 nucleotides match TRBD1. Losses at the gene ends were 4 bases for V and 16 bases for J; bases not matched to a gene: 6. Germline V lookup: CDR1 KGHDR, CDR2 SFDVKD. The CDR3 is 11 residues long. CDR3 amino acids: CATSDRGSFHF. CDR3 nucleotides: TGTGCCACCAGTGACAGGGGGTCTTTTCATTTT.

V gene TRBV5-4 combines with J gene TRBJ2-5; D possibly corresponds to TRBD2 (5 bases). There are 15 residues in the CDR3. The V gene lost 0 bases and the J gene lost 4 bases, with 13 bases spanning the gap. Germline V gene sequence: CDR1 SGHNT, CDR2 YYREEE (reference sequence). The CDR3 is CASSLESAGVETQYF. The DNA of the CDR3 is TGTGCCAGCAGCTTGGAGTCCGCCGGGGTAGAGACCCAGTACTTC.

This clone is deemed medium-sized. This rearrangement joins TRBV5-1 to TRBJ2-2, with 7 positions matching TRBD1. The germline V gene has CDR1 SGHRS and CDR2 YFSETQ. The CDR3 has 15 amino acids. V trimming: 3 bases; J trimming: 7 bases; junction bases outside the gene matches: 9. Written as DNA, the CDR3 is TGCGCCAGCAGCTCCACCGGGACAGACATCGGGGAGCTGTTTTTT. Its protein product is CASSSTGTDIGELFF.

About this clone itself: The identical CDR3 is also encoded by other nucleotide sequences in the sample. The chain joins TRBV19 to TRBJ2-7; 10 bases are a match to TRBD1. The length of the CDR3 is 14 residues. Germline V gene data show CDR1 as LNHDA and CDR2 as SQIVND (reference sequence). V gave up 3 bases and J gave up 2 bases; unmatched junction bases: 1. The CDR3 here is CASSIGTGAYEQYF. The CDR3 DNA reads TGTGCCAGTAGTATTGGGACAGGGGCCTACGAGCAGTACTTC.

The J gene is TRBJ2-7, the V gene TRBV15, with a weak D call TRBD1 (6 bases). CDR1 and CDR2 from the germline V gene are LNHNV and YYDKDF (reference sequence). This CDR3 has 17 amino acids. V was trimmed by 3 bases and J by 2 bases, leaving 20 bases between them. The CDR3 nucleotides are TGTGCCACCAGCAGGGATGGACAGCTCCTTTTCCCCTACGAGCAGTACTTC. It specifies CATSRDGQLLFPYEQYF.

This chain joins TRBV18 and TRBJ1-5; D is uncertain. V lost 5 bases and J 1 base, leaving 12 bases between the germline ends. This CDR3 contains 15 residues. CDR1 and CDR2 from the germline V gene are KGHSH and LQKENI. The CDR3 DNA sequence: TGTGCCAGCTCAGCGGAGTTGAGGAGCAATCAGCCCCAGCATTTT. Protein: CASSAELRSNQPQHF.

The rearrangement uses TRBV7-2 and TRBJ1-1; no clear D. The CDR3 runs 15 residues. Trimming took off 7 bases at V and 1 base at J, with 16 bases between the two ends. Germline loops: CDR1 SGHTA, CDR2 FQGNSA. The CDR3 loop is CASTSGTGKNTEAFF. DNA for the CDR3: TGTGCCAGCACCTCGGGAACGGGAAAGAACACTGAAGCTTTCTTT. Complete variable domain (other parts from reference TRBV7-2 and TRBJ1-1): GAGVSQSPSNKVTEKGKDVELRCDPISGHTALYWYRQSLGQGLEFLIYFQGNSAPDKSGLPSDRFSAERTGGSVSTLTIQRTQQEDSAVYLCASTSGTGKNTEAFFGQGTRLTVV.

The rearrangement links TRBV7-3 to TRBJ1-6, with 11 nucleotides matching TRBD1. V lost 2 bases and J lost 10; bases outside the gene matches: 1. The CDR3 is 14 amino acids. CDR1 is SGHTA and CDR2 is FQGTGA in the germline V gene. Written as DNA, the CDR3 is TGTGCCAGCAGCTTAGGGACAGGGGGGTCACCCCTCCACTTT. This translates into CASSLGTGGSPLHF.

This chain joins TRBV11-3 and TRBJ2-5, with TRBD1 as a possible D gene (7 bases). Germline CDR1 reads SGHNT; CDR2 reads YENEEA. The CDR3 is made up of 14 amino acids. Trimming took off 5 bases at V and 4 bases at J, with 14 bases between the two ends. CDR3 loop: CASSPRQGGETQYF. The CDR3 DNA is TGTGCCAGCAGCCCCCGACAGGGAGGAGAGACCCAGTACTTC.

The chain carries TRBV7-3 and TRBJ1-1; D remains unclear. The CDR3 has 13 residues. Deletions cut 5 bases from V and 1 base from J, with 8 bases between. From germline, CDR1 is SGHTA and CDR2 FQGTGA. The CDR3 is CASSQQANTEAFF. As DNA, the CDR3 is TGTGCCAGCAGCCAGCAGGCGAACACTGAAGCTTTCTTT.

This chain uses TRBV4-1 with TRBJ1-1; TRBD1 might be the D (5 bases). The CDR3 runs 15 residues. Germline lookup yields CDR1 MGHRA and CDR2 YSYEKL. With 2 bases removed from V and 4 bases from J, the gap between germline ends came to 14 bases. CDR3 protein: CASSQSWDRGTEAFF. CDR3 in DNA: TGCGCCAGCAGCCAATCGTGGGATAGGGGCACTGAAGCTTTCTTT.

This clone was observed a few times. The CDR3 sequence: CAISEPMSPGSGANVLTF. CDR3 bases: TGTGCCATCAGTGAGCCGATGTCCCCGGGTTCTGGGGCCAACGTCCTGACTTTC. The rearrangement links TRBV10-3 to TRBJ2-6, with D unresolved. The CDR3 runs 18 residues. Trimming took off 2 bases at V and 1 base at J, with 15 bases between the two ends. The germline gives CDR1 ENHRY, CDR2 SYGVKD.

V gene TRBV27 combines with J gene TRBJ1-1; weak D call: TRBD1 (5 bases). CDR3 size: 14 residues. CDR1 is MNHEY, CDR2 SMNVEV, per germline (reference sequence). V was shortened by 6 bases and J by 4 bases, with 15 bases between the two germline ends. CDR3 loop: CASRHRGGVTEAFF. The DNA of the CDR3 is TGTGCCAGCAGGCATCGCGGGGGAGTCACTGAAGCTTTCTTT.

For the CDR3, the DNA is TGTGCCACCAGTGACCCCCCAGGGCGAGGCGAAGGGGGTGAGCAGTTCTTC. This translates into CATSDPPGRGEGGEQFF. V is TRBV24-1 and J is TRBJ2-1; TRBD1 might be the D (6 bases). V lost 4 bases to trimming and J lost 9 bases, with 24 bases between them. Germline V gene lookup returns CDR1 KGHDR and CDR2 SFDVKD. This CDR3 is 17 amino acids long.

This clone was seen a single time. The rearrangement links TRBV6-6 to TRBJ2-3, with TRBD2 matching over 11 bases. This CDR3 has 15 amino acids. The germline CDR1 and CDR2 sequences are MNHNY and SVGAGI (reference sequence). After removal of 5 bases from V and 2 bases from J, the junction contained 3 bases not matched to a gene. The CDR3 reads CASSPTSGTTDTQYF. DNA of the CDR3: TGTGCCAGCAGTCCGACTAGCGGGACCACAGATACGCAGTATTTT.

Worth noting for this clone: Germline is not matched at one junction end, which may reflect a read error. The V and J genes are TRBV19 and TRBJ1-1; tentative D call: TRBD1 (5 bases). Germline V gives CDR1 LNHDA, CDR2 SQIVND (reference sequence). The CDR3 covers 10 residues. CDR3 bases: TGTGCCAGCAGGGACTCCAGATTTTCGTTT. This codes for CASRDSRFSF.

The chain employs TRBV5-8 and TRBJ2-6; 7 bases are shared with TRBD1. This CDR3 is 17 amino acids long. V shed 4 bases, J shed 0 bases, and the junction held 7 bases outside the gene matches. CDR1 and CDR2 (germline): SGHTS, YDEGEE. This chain's CDR3 is CASSPDRDSSGANVLTF. The CDR3, as DNA: TGTGCCAGCAGCCCCGACCGGGACAGCTCTGGGGCCAACGTCCTGACTTTC.

The CDR3 DNA follows: TGCGCCAGCAGCTTGGCAACAGGGGAATATGGAAACATTCAGTACTTC. Encoded protein: CASSLATGEYGNIQYF. V gene TRBV5-1 combines with J gene TRBJ2-4; 7 bases agree with TRBD1. CDR1 is SGHRS and CDR2 is YFSETQ in the germline V gene. There are 16 residues in the CDR3. V was clipped by 0 bases and J by 6 bases; unmatched bases: 9.

The chain joins TRBV3-1 (or the pseudogene TRBV3-2) to TRBJ1-6; D not certain. Trimming took off 1 base at V and 13 bases at J, with 11 bases between the two ends. The CDR3 contains 13 residues. CDR1 and CDR2 (germline): LGHDT, YNNKEL (reference sequence). The CDR3 sequence is CASSQVTDKPLHF. As DNA, the CDR3 is TGTGCCAGCAGCCAAGTTACCGACAAGCCCCTCCACTTT.

This chain connects TRBV15 to TRBJ1-2; D is ambiguous. Trimming cost V 6 bases and J 5 bases, with 16 bases left between them. Germline-derived CDR1 and CDR2 are LNHNV and YYDKDF (reference sequence). The CDR3 contains 14 residues. This chain's CDR3 is CATSPEADPYGYTF. CDR3 DNA sequence: TGTGCCACCAGTCCCGAGGCAGATCCATATGGCTACACCTTC.

V gene TRBV29-1 combines with J gene TRBJ1-2, with D tentatively TRBD1 (5 bases). With 6 bases removed from V and 5 bases from J, the gap between germline ends came to 22 bases. This CDR3 is 15 amino acids long. Germline V gene data show CDR1 as SQVTM and CDR2 as ANQGSEA. The CDR3 sequence: CSVKRETDNVYGYTF. The CDR3 DNA follows: TGCAGCGTGAAACGGGAGACAGATAACGTTTATGGCTACACCTTC. Variable domain in full (rest from reference TRBV29-1 and TRBJ1-2): SAVISQKPSRDICQRGTSLTIQCQVDSQVTMMFWYRQQPGQSLTLIATANQGSEATYESGFVIDKFPISRPNLTFSTLTVSNMSPEDSSIYLCSVKRETDNVYGYTFGSGTRLTVV.

This clone was observed a single time. Compared with germline, one end of the junction differs, possibly owing to a read error. The CDR3 bases are TGTGCTAGCAGCTTAGGACAGGGGGACGAGCAGTACTTC. Translated, it gives CASSLGQGDEQYF. This chain joins TRBV7-7 and TRBJ2-7, with 10 bases fitting TRBD1. Germline V gene data show CDR1 as SSHAT and CDR2 as FNYEAQ (reference sequence). The CDR3 runs 13 residues.

V is TRBV29-1 and J is TRBJ2-5; D is ambiguous. The CDR3 is 12 residues long. Germline-derived CDR1 and CDR2 are SQVTM and ANQGSEA. V shed 4 bases and J shed 1 base, with 7 bases lying between them. CDR3 amino acids: CSVVRGQETQYF. CDR3 nucleotide sequence: TGCAGCGTTGTGAGAGGCCAAGAGACCCAGTACTTC.

This clone is a singleton in its sample. As DNA, the CDR3 is TGTGCCAGCAGCAAAGCGGAGCCTGCCAAAAACATTCAGTACTTC. This encodes CASSKAEPAKNIQYF. The chain recombines TRBV21-1 with TRBJ2-4; the table gives TRBD2 as D, unverified against the DNA. TRBV21-1 is given as a pseudogene. The CDR3 has 15 amino acids.

The chain carries TRBV7-9 and TRBJ2-7; the D gene is possibly TRBD2 (5 bases). The germline CDR1 and CDR2 sequences are SEHNR and FQNEAQ (reference sequence). CDR3 size: 13 residues. Trimming stripped 5 bases from V and 2 bases from J, with 10 bases between. CDR3 in DNA: TGTGCCAGCAGCCGGGGTAAAACCTACGAGCAGTACTTC. Amino acids: CASSRGKTYEQYF.